The present TCR beta chain was sequenced within a study of Ad26.COV2.S vaccination and SARS-CoV-2 variants (dated by TCRdb to the early 2020s). Broadly, across the study: Donors in the vaccine arm were drawn from COV1001, a multicentre, randomized, double-blind, placebo-controlled phase I-IIa trial testing Ad26.COV2.S in healthy adults. Ad26.COV2.S was given intramuscularly at 5x10^10 or 1x10^11 viral particles, as a single shot or as two shots 56 days apart. TCRbeta repertoire sequencing was used to assess the specificity and breadth of SARS-CoV-2-reactive T cell receptors after Ad26.COV2.S vaccination. A total of some 30 samples were included in the TCR-sequenced set, comprising some 20 Ad26.COV2.S vaccine recipients, 5 placebo recipients and 8 SARS-CoV-2 convalescent individuals. Trial participants were randomized into five groups of five, in which low-dose or high-dose Ad26.COV2.S was given once or twice, or placebo was given on both occasions. Blinding of investigators to trial group allocation was maintained during experiments and outcome assessment.

The immunoSEQ Assay was used to sequence TCRbeta CDR3 regions. After extraction, genomic DNA underwent amplification by bias-controlled multiplex PCR, followed by high-throughput sequencing. Per the source publication's procedure: To quantify the absolute abundance of every unique TCRbeta CDR3 region, sequences were collapsed and filtered. T cell fraction was estimated by normalizing TCRbeta template counts to usable DNA, with usable DNA measured through amplification of reference genes found in all nucleated cells. Repertoire TCRs were annotated as SARS-CoV-2-specific when V gene, CDR3 amino acid sequence and J gene were exactly matched to a known reactive TCR set. The reference SARS-CoV-2 TCR set was derived from MIRA and filtered for enrichment in COVID-19-positive ImmuneCODE repertoires, a step that removed public or cross-reactive TCRs. Using the MIRA antigens, annotated TCRs were further analysed by specific ORF or by position within an ORF. Breadth was defined as the number of annotated unique rearrangements divided by the total number of unique productive rearrangements, and depth was defined as the summed frequency of the annotated unique rearrangements. Two-sided Wilcoxon rank-sum tests were applied when comparing TCR breadth between groups. Imported from immuneACCESS, the table was reduced by TCRdb to in-frame sequences with V and J called. These copies leave out some clones; in studies compared against another copy, an unresolved V gene accounts for under half, and the cause of the remainder is not known. V and J calls and clone size come straight from that table; D and trimming were deduced from the DNA. The sample profile shows some 300,000 clones; 85% of them were found once. Jointly, the top ten make up about 2.1% of the sample.

This clone was seen only a few times. No cognate antigen has been identified for it. The record has no base qualities; no much larger clone is one base away. The CDR3 runs 15 amino acids, cysteine and phenylalanine included. CDR3 DNA is the only sequence kept; it has 45 bases, read in frame from the first base. CDR1 and CDR2 were assigned from the germline V gene as SGHRS and YFSETQ. The germline ends are 18 bases apart after V is trimmed by 4 bases and J by 10 bases. The study at large found these results: Higher spike-specific TCR breadth was observed in Ad26.COV2.S recipients than in placebo recipients (P = 0.0014). Comparable non-spike TCR breadth was observed between vaccine and placebo recipients, consistent with only spike being contained in the vaccine. The study was not powered for comparison of responses between vaccine doses or regimens. After vaccination, substantial breadth of spike-specific CD8+ and CD4+ T cell responses was reported. According to the authors, total T cell responses may have been underestimated by the TCR breadth and depth analyses.

Sample treatment or condition, as interpreted from the label and publication: some 19 received Ad26.COV2.S at low or high dose, single or two shots; several received placebo; per-sample allocation not given. For vaccine and placebo recipients, the sequenced repertoires came from samples collected on day 63 after the first injection. In Cohort 1b, around 23 adults aged 18-55 years were enrolled at a single site in Boston, USA, between 29 July and 7 August 2020. Ad26.COV2.S consisted of a replication-incompetent adenovirus type 26 vector by which a prefusion-stabilized SARS-CoV-2 spike protein from the original Wuhan strain was expressed.

Source: peripheral blood, taken in a trial of Ad26.COV2.S vaccine versus placebo. This sequence uses TRBV5-1 and TRBJ1-6, with TRBD1 tentatively as D gene (5 bases match). The origin of this receptor is a person aged 18-60 years who received the Ad26.COV2.S COVID-19 vaccine or a placebo. The CDR3 protein sequence reads: CASSLFSRVYSPLHF. The sequence in DNA is TGCGCCAGCAGCCTGTTTAGCAGGGTCTACTCACCCCTCCACTTT.